The T cell receptor beta chain under discussion was sequenced for a study of cytomegalovirus exposure and HLA in healthy donors. Across the whole study: The study placed about 81% of its 398 genotyped donors in the Caucasian-associated ancestry cluster.

Germline values: CDR1 MDHEN, CDR2 SYDVKM. The CDR3 sequence is 16 residues long. V lost 5 bases, J lost 6 bases, and 8 bases stayed unmatched. It was with 60 Vbeta and 13 Jbeta primers that the PCR ran. TCRdb keeps only in-frame clones here, not all; method: immunoSEQ multiplex PCR. The data hold about 160,000 clones, with around 65% observed a single time. Study results and caveats: Later on, analysis showed that most CMV-associated TCR beta chains appeared to be HLA-restricted.

Points on this clone: The target antigen is unknown.

V gene TRBV28 combines with J gene TRBJ2-1; 12 nucleotides match TRBD2. The TCR sequence derives from a woman in her forties in good health and CMV-seropositive. The sequenced sample consisted of PBMCs. This CDR3 is CASSTTTSGSPNEQFF. In DNA form, the CDR3 reads TGTGCCAGCAGTACGACGACTAGCGGGAGCCCCAATGAGCAGTTCTTC.